This TCR beta chain originates from a study of cytomegalovirus exposure and HLA in healthy donors. The CDR3 consists of 15 residues. Per germline, CDR1 SGDLS and CDR2 YYNGEE. The V and J ends lost 4 bases and 4 bases, in that order; junction bases with no gene match: 7. 60 Vbeta and 13 Jbeta primers were used in PCR. TCRdb keeps only in-frame clones here, not all; method: immunoSEQ multiplex PCR. The sample lists fewer than 120,000 clones, more than 70% seen once, with 2.5% to 3.5% in the top ten. This sequence joins TRBV9 and TRBJ1-5, with 8 positions matching TRBD1. The clonotype originates from a woman aged 60-75 years in good health and CMV-seropositive. The sequenced sample consisted of PBMCs. CDR3 sequence reads: CASSSGTGRNQPQHF. The CDR3 bases are TGTGCCAGCAGCTCTGGGACAGGTCGGAATCAGCCCCAGCATTTT.